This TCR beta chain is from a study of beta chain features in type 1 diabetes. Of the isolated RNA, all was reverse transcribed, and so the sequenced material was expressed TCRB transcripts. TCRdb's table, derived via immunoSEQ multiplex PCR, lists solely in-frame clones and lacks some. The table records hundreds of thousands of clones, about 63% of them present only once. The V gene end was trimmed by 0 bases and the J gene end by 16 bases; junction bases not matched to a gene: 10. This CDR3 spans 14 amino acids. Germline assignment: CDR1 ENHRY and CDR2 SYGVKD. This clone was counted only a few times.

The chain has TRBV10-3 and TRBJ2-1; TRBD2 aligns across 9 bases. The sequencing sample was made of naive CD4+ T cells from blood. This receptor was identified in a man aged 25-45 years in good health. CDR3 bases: TGTGCCATCAGTGAGTCGACTCAGCGGGGGGCCCCCTTCTTC. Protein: CAISESTQRGAPFF.